Shown below are 7 T cell receptor beta chains from a single sample sequenced in a study of blood T cell repertoires in COVID-19. TCRdb's table, derived via immunoSEQ multiplex PCR, lists solely in-frame clones and lacks some. The sample holds 200,000 to 300,000 clones, 70% to 90% seen once. Sequenced input: peripheral blood. Receptors originate from a woman between 25 and 40 years old who had recovered from COVID-19.

CDR3 loop: CASSIVQGELFF. In DNA, the CDR3 is TGTGCCAGTAGTATAGTGCAGGGGGAGCTGTTTTTT. The gene calls are TRBV19 and TRBJ2-2; D remains ambiguous. Trimming cost V 1 base and J 8 bases, with 5 bases left between them. CDR1 LNHDA and CDR2 SQIVND come from the germline V gene (reference sequence). This CDR3 comprises 12 residues.

This chain connects TRBV6-5 to TRBJ2-2; 7 bases line up with TRBD2. V lost 8 bases and J lost 2; bases outside the gene matches: 8. This CDR3 region has 15 residues. Germline loops: CDR1 MNHEY, CDR2 SVGAGI. CDR3 in amino acids: CASSPGRSNTGELFF. The CDR3, as DNA: TGTGCCAGCTCCCCCGGGAGGTCTAACACCGGGGAGCTGTTTTTT.

The chain carries TRBV7-2 and TRBJ2-3; 13 positions match TRBD2. Trimming removed 4 bases from V and 0 bases from J; junction bases left unmatched: 7. The CDR3 has 18 amino acids. Germline CDR1 SGHTA, CDR2 FQGNSA. CDR3 DNA sequence: TGTGCCAGCAGCTATAAGACTAGCGGGGGGCCTAGCACAGATACGCAGTATTTT. Translated: CASSYKTSGGPSTDTQYF.

The chain carries TRBV30 and TRBJ2-7; 10 nucleotides align to TRBD2. V was pared by 2 bases and J by 2 bases, with 12 bases of the junction left unmatched. Germline V gene sequence: CDR1 GTSNPN, CDR2 SVGIG (reference sequence). This CDR3 has 17 amino acids. Here the CDR3 DNA reads TGTGCCTGGAGTCGTCTAGCGGGGGCCTCTTTTGCCTACGAGCAGTACTTC. Protein product: CAWSRLAGASFAYEQYF.

This chain links TRBV9 with TRBJ1-4; 9 nucleotides match TRBD1. Germline CDR1 reads SGDLS; CDR2 reads YYNGEE. V dropped 7 bases and J dropped 5; count of bases not matched to a gene: 3. CDR3 length: 13 residues. CDR3 in DNA: TGTGCCAGCGGGGACAGGGCCAATGAAAAACTGTTTTTT. Its translation: CASGDRANEKLFF.

The chain links TRBV7-2 to TRBJ2-7; D ambiguous. The CDR3 consists of 13 residues. Germline loops: CDR1 SGHTA, CDR2 FQGNSA. V was pared by 3 bases and J by 2 bases, with 8 bases between. CDR3 protein: CASSLGRTYEQYF. The CDR3 region has the DNA TGTGCCAGCAGCTTGGGCCGTACCTACGAGCAGTACTTC.

The rearrangement links TRBV19 to TRBJ1-5; the D is unclear. V lost 3 bases to trimming and J lost 2 bases, with 14 bases between them. Germline assignment: CDR1 LNHDA and CDR2 SQIVND (reference sequence). The CDR3 totals 16 residues. The CDR3 sequence is CASSISTGSGNQPQHF. CDR3 sequence (DNA): TGTGCCAGTAGTATTAGCACCGGGAGTGGCAATCAGCCCCAGCATTTT. The full variable domain, rest sourced from reference TRBV19 and TRBJ1-5, is DGGITQSPKYLFRKEGQNVTLSCEQNLNHDAMYWYRQDPGQGLRLIYYSQIVNDFQKGDIAEGYSVSREKKESFPLTVTSAQKNPTAFYLCASSISTGSGNQPQHFGDGTRLSIL.